This section outlines one TCR beta chain sequence together with its context. Antigen unknown. The V end was cut by 2 bases, the J end by 3 bases, with 10 bases between. Looked up from germline, CDR1 is GTSNPN and CDR2 is SVGIG (reference sequence). CDR3 length: 13 residues. These data are taken from a study of cytomegalovirus exposure and HLA in healthy donors. Primers included in the PCR were 60 Vbeta and 13 Jbeta primers. Here immunoSEQ multiplex PCR was the method, and the copy in TCRdb shows in-frame clones only, minus some. The sample has some 150,000 clones, about three quarters seen once. Study-level points and caveats: Roughly uniform sequencing depth across donors was assumed, possibly incorrectly.

The clonotype was recovered from a female donor in good health and CMV-seropositive. V is TRBV30 and J is TRBJ1-2; a weak D match, TRBD1 (5 bases). Sequenced material: PBMCs. The CDR3 bases are TGTGCCTGGAGTTTGGGGCCCGACTATGGCTACACCTTC. Encoded protein: CAWSLGPDYGYTF. The variable domain in full, completed from reference TRBV30 and TRBJ1-2, reads SQTIHQWPATLVQPVGSPLSLECTVEGTSNPNLYWYRQAAGRGLQLLFYSVGIGQISSEVPQNLSASRPQDRQFILSSKKLLLSDSGFYLCAWSLGPDYGYTFGSGTRLTVV.